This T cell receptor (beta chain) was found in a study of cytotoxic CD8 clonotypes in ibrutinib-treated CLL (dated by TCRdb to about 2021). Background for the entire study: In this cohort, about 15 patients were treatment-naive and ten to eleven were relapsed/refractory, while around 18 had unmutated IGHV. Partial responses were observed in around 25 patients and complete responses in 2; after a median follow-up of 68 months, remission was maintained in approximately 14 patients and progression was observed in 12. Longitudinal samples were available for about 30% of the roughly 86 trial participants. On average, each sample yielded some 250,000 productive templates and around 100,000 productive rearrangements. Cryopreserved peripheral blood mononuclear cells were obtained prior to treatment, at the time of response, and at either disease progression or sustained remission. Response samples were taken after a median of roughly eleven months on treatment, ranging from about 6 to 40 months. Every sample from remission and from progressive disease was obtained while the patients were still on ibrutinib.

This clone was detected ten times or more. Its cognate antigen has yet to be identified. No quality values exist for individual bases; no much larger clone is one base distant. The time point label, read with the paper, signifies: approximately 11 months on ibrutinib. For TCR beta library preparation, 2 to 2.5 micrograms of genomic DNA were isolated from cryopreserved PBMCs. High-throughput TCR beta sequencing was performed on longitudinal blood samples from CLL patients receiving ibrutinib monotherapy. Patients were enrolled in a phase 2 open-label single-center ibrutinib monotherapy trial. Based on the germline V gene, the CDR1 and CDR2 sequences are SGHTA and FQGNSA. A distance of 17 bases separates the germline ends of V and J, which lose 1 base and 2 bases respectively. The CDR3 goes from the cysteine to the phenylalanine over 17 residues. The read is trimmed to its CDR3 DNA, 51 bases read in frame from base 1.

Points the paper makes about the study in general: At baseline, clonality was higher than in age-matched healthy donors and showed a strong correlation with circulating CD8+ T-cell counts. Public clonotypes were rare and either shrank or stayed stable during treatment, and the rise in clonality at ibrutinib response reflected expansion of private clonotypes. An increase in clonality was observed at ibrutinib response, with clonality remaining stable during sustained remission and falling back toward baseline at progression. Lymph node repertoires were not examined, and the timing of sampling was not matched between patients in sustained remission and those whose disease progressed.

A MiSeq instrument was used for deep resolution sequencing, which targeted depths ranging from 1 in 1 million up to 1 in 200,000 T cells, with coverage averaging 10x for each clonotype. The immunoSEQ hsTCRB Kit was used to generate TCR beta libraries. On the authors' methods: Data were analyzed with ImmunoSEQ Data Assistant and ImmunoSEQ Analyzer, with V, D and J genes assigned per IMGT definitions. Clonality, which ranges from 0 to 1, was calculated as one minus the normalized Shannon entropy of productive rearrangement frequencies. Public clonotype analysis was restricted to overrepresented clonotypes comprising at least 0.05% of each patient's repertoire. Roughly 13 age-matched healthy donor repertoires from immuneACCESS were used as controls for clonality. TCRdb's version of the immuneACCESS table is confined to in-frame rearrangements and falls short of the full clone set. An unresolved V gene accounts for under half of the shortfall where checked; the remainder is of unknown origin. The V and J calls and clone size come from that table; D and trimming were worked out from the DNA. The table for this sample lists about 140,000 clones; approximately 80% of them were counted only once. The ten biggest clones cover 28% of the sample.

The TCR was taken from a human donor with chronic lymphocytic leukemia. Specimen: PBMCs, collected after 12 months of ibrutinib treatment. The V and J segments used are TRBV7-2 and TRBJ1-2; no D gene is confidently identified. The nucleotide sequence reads TGTGCCAGCAGCTTAGACTTAGGGTCACCGTGGAACTATGGCTACACCTTC. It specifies CASSLDLGSPWNYGYTF.